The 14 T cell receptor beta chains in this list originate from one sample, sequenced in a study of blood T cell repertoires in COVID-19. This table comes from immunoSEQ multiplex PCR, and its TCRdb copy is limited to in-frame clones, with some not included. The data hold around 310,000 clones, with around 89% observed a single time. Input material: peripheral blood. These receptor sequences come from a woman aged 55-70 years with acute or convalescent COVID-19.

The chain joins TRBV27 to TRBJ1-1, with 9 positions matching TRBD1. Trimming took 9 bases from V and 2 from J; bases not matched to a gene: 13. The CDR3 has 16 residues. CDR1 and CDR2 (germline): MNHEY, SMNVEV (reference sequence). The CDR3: CASIQTGGGLNTEAFF. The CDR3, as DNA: TGTGCCAGTATACAAACAGGGGGCGGGCTAAACACTGAAGCTTTCTTT.

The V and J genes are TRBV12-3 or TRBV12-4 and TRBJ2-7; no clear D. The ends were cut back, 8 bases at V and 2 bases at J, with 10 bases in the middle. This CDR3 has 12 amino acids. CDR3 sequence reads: CASGPRPYEQYF. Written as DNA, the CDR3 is TGTGCCAGCGGCCCCAGGCCCTACGAGCAGTACTTC.

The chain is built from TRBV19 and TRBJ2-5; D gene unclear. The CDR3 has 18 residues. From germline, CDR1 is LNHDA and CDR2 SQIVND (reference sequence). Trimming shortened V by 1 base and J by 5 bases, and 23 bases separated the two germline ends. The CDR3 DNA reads TGTGCCAGTAGTATAGCAATTGGTGGTGCCAAGAAACGGGAGACCCAGTACTTC. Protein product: CASSIAIGGAKKRETQYF. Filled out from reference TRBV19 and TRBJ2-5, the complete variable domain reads DGGITQSPKYLFRKEGQNVTLSCEQNLNHDAMYWYRQDPGQGLRLIYYSQIVNDFQKGDIAEGYSVSREKKESFPLTVTSAQKNPTAFYLCASSIAIGGAKKRETQYFGPGTRLLVL.

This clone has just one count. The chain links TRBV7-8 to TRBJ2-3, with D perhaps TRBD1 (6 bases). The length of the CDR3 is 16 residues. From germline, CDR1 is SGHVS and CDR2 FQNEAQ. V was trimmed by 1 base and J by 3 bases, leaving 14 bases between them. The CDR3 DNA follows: TGTGCCAGCAGCTTAGTGGTGGGGGCCGGTACAGATACGCAGTATTTT. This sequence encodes CASSLVVGAGTDTQYF.

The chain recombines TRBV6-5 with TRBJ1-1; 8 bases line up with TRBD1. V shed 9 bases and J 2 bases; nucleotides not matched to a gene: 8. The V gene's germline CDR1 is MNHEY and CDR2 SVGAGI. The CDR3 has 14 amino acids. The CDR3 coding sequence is TGTGCCAGTTGGTCCGGGACAGGAAACACTGAAGCTTTCTTT. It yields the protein CASWSGTGNTEAFF.

The CDR3 coding sequence is TGTGCCAGCAGCTTAGCGCAGGGGTACTATGGCTACACCTTC. It encodes CASSLAQGYYGYTF. V usage is TRBV7-8 and J usage is TRBJ1-2; D may be TRBD1 (6 bases). The CDR3 runs 14 residues. V gave up 0 bases and J gave up 3 bases, with 8 bases separating them. Germline assignment: CDR1 SGHVS and CDR2 FQNEAQ.

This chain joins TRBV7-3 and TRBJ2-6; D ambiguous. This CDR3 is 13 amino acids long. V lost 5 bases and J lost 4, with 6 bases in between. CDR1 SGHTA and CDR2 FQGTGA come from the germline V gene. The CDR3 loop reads CASSPVGANVLTF. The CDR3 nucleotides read TGTGCCAGCAGCCCTGTGGGGGCCAACGTCCTGACTTTC.

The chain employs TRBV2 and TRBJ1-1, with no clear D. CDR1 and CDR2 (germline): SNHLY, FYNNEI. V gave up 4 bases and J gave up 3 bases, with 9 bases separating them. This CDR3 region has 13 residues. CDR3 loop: CASSGLSYTEAFF. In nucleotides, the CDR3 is TGTGCCAGCAGTGGTCTCAGTTACACTGAAGCTTTCTTT.

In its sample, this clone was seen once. The CDR3 protein is CASSLGVGTGITDTQYF. CDR3 nucleotides: TGTGCCAGCAGCCTAGGGGTCGGGACAGGGATCACAGATACGCAGTATTTT. The chain recombines TRBV11-2 with TRBJ2-3, with 9 bases fitting TRBD1. With V trimmed by 5 bases and J by 2 bases, 11 bases remained unmatched. The CDR3 length is 17 residues. CDR1 is SGHAT and CDR2 is FQNNGV in the germline V gene.

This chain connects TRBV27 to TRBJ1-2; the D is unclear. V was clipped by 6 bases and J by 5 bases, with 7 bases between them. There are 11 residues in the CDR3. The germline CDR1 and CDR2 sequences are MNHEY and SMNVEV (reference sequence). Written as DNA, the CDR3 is TGTGCCAGCAGCCGAGGATATGGCTACACCTTC. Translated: CASSRGYGYTF.

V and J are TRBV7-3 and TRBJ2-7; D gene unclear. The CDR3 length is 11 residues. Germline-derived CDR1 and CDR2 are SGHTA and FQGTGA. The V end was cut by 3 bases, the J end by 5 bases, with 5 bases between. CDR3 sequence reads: CASSFNDEQYF. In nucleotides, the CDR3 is TGTGCCAGCAGCTTCAATGACGAGCAGTACTTC.

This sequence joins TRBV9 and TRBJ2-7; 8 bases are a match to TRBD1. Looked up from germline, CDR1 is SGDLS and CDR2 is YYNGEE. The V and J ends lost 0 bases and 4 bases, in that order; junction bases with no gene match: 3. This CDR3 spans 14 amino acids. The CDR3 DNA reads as TGTGCCAGCAGCGTAGGAGGACAGGGATACGAGCAGTACTTC. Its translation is CASSVGGQGYEQYF.

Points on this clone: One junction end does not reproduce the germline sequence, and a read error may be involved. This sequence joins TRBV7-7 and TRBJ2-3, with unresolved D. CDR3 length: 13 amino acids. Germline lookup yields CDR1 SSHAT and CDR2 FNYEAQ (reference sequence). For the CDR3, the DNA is TGTGCTAGCAGCTCGCGCCCCCCAGATACGCAGTATTTT. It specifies CASSSRPPDTQYF.

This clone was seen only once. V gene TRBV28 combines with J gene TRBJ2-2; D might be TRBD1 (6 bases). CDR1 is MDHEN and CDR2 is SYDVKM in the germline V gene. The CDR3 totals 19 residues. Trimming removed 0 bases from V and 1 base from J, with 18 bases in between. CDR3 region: CASSLWGWRTAMNTGELFF. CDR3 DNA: TGTGCCAGCAGTTTATGGGGGTGGCGGACAGCGATGAACACCGGGGAGCTGTTTTTT. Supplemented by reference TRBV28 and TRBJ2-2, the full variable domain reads DVKVTQSSRYLVKRTGEKVFLECVQDMDHENMFWYRQDPGLGLRLIYFSYDVKMKEKGDIPEGYSVSREKKERFSLILESASTNQTSMYLCASSLWGWRTAMNTGELFFGEGSRLTVL.